Listed below are T cell receptor beta chains from one sample, sequenced in a study of CD4 T cells in relation to SARS-CoV-2 and coronaviruses. The antigens of these receptors remain unknown. Profiling relied on immunoSEQ multiplex PCR, and the TCRdb table lists in-frame clones only, not all of them. The sample lists just over 35,000 clones; 65% to 80% were seen once. The specimen was memory CD4+ T cells from PBMCs, cultured in vitro. The receptors come from an adult with COVID-19. CDR3s include the opening cysteine and the closing phenylalanine or tryptophan. Fields, in order: J gene, clone size, D gene, V gene, CDR3 DNA, CDR3 protein. D genes are given only for firm matches. Expanded clones get a size class; other rows say once, few or many, or leave the size out.

j_gene: TRBJ1-2; abundance: NA; d_gene: NA; v_gene: TRBV6-5; CDR3nt: TGTGCCAGCAGACCCCCCCTCTCGGATATACATGGCTACACCTTC; CDR3aa: CASRPPLSDIHGYTF
j_gene: TRBJ2-1; abundance: few; d_gene: TRBD2; v_gene: TRBV5-1; CDR3nt: TGCGCCAGCAGCTTGGCCAGTGCGGGAGTGGTGGGTGGTGAGCAGTTCTTC; CDR3aa: CASSLASAGVVGGEQFF
j_gene: TRBJ2-1; abundance: NA; d_gene: NA; v_gene: TRBV10-3; CDR3nt: TGTGCCATCTCGCCGCGGAAGGACAATGAGCAGTTCTTC; CDR3aa: CAISPRKDNEQFF
j_gene: TRBJ2-1; abundance: NA; d_gene: NA; v_gene: TRBV28; CDR3nt: TGTGCCAGCAGTTTATTACAGGCCTACAATGAGCAGTTCTTC; CDR3aa: CASSLLQAYNEQFF
j_gene: TRBJ2-7; abundance: once; d_gene: NA; v_gene: TRBV10-3; CDR3nt: TGTGCCATCAGTGAGTGGCGGGAATCGGTCGAGCAGTACTTC; CDR3aa: CAISEWRESVEQYF
j_gene: TRBJ2-3; abundance: NA; d_gene: NA; v_gene: TRBV7-9; CDR3nt: TGTGCCAGCAGCCTAACATCTAGCACAGATACGCAGTATTTT; CDR3aa: CASSLTSSTDTQYF
j_gene: TRBJ1-5; abundance: NA; d_gene: NA; v_gene: TRBV15; CDR3nt: TGTGCCACCAGCAGGGGGGACTATCAGCCCCAGCATTTT; CDR3aa: CATSRGDYQPQHF
j_gene: TRBJ2-1; abundance: NA; d_gene: NA; v_gene: TRBV9; CDR3nt: TGTGCCAGCAGCGTAGTTGGTGAGACTGAGCAGTTCTTC; CDR3aa: CASSVVGETEQFF
j_gene: TRBJ2-3; abundance: NA; d_gene: TRBD2; v_gene: TRBV7-2; CDR3nt: TGTGCCAGCAGCTTTCTAATTAGCGGGAGTGCCACAGATACGCAGTATTTT; CDR3aa: CASSFLISGSATDTQYF
j_gene: TRBJ1-4; abundance: NA; d_gene: NA; v_gene: TRBV3-1/TRBV3-2; CDR3nt: TGTGCCAGCAGCCAGTTCGAGGGGACTAATGAAAAACTGTTTTTT; CDR3aa: CASSQFEGTNEKLFF
j_gene: TRBJ1-6; abundance: NA; d_gene: TRBD1; v_gene: TRBV2; CDR3nt: TGTGCCAGCAGTGACTCGGGACAGAATTCACCCCTCCACTTT; CDR3aa: CASSDSGQNSPLHF
j_gene: TRBJ2-7; abundance: NA; d_gene: NA; v_gene: TRBV2; CDR3nt: TGTGCCAGCACCGGCAGCACCTACGAGCAGTACTTC; CDR3aa: CASTGSTYEQYF
j_gene: TRBJ2-5; abundance: NA; d_gene: NA; v_gene: TRBV5-1; CDR3nt: TGCGCCAGCAGCTTGGACGTAGGGGGGAGTGAGACCCAGTACTTC; CDR3aa: CASSLDVGGSETQYF
j_gene: TRBJ1-5; abundance: NA; d_gene: NA; v_gene: TRBV20-1; CDR3nt: TGCAGTGCTAGTCCGGAGTGGAATCAGCCCCAGCATTTT; CDR3aa: CSASPEWNQPQHF
j_gene: TRBJ2-5; abundance: NA; d_gene: NA; v_gene: TRBV5-1; CDR3nt: TGCGCCAGCAGCTTGGTCGCGGGACCCCAAGAGACCCAGTACTTC; CDR3aa: CASSLVAGPQETQYF
j_gene: TRBJ2-1; abundance: NA; d_gene: TRBD2; v_gene: TRBV14; CDR3nt: TGTGCCAGCAGCGCGGGAGGGCCTCATGAGCAGTTCTTC; CDR3aa: CASSAGGPHEQFF
j_gene: TRBJ2-1; abundance: NA; d_gene: TRBD2; v_gene: TRBV5-1; CDR3nt: TGCGCCAGCAGCTTTATCGCGGGAGCAAATGAGCAGTTCTTC; CDR3aa: CASSFIAGANEQFF
j_gene: TRBJ2-3; abundance: NA; d_gene: NA; v_gene: TRBV6-5; CDR3nt: TGTGCCAGCACCGACGGCATAGCTACGCAGTATTTT; CDR3aa: CASTDGIATQYF
j_gene: TRBJ2-7; abundance: once; d_gene: TRBD2; v_gene: TRBV5-6; CDR3nt: TGTGCCAGCAGCTTGATAGCGGGAGCTTTTTACGAGCAGTACTTC; CDR3aa: CASSLIAGAFYEQYF
j_gene: TRBJ2-7; abundance: NA; d_gene: NA; v_gene: TRBV20-1; CDR3nt: TGCAGTGCTAGTTGGGGGTCATACGAGCAGTACTTC; CDR3aa: CSASWGSYEQYF
j_gene: TRBJ2-2; abundance: NA; d_gene: TRBD2; v_gene: TRBV19; CDR3nt: TGTGCCAGTAGTATAGCTCGTCGGCTAGCGGGAAGGAACACCGGGGAGCTGTTTTTT; CDR3aa: CASSIARRLAGRNTGELFF
j_gene: TRBJ1-2; abundance: NA; d_gene: NA; v_gene: TRBV28; CDR3nt: TGTGCCAGCCATACAATGTCGACAGTCTATGGCTACACCTTC; CDR3aa: CASHTMSTVYGYTF
j_gene: TRBJ2-7; abundance: NA; d_gene: TRBD2; v_gene: TRBV5-1; CDR3nt: TGCGCCAGCAGCTACGGACTAGCGGGAGGTAGCCCCTACGAGCAGTACTTC; CDR3aa: CASSYGLAGGSPYEQYF
j_gene: TRBJ2-7; abundance: NA; d_gene: NA; v_gene: TRBV18; CDR3nt: TGTGCCAGCTCACCAGGGCAAACGGGTTCCGACTACGAGCAGTACTTC; CDR3aa: CASSPGQTGSDYEQYF
j_gene: TRBJ1-4; abundance: NA; d_gene: TRBD1; v_gene: TRBV7-6; CDR3nt: TGTGCCAGCAGCCCGCAGGGGGTTTTTGGCCTTTTCGATGAAAAACTGTTTTTT; CDR3aa: CASSPQGVFGLFDEKLFF
j_gene: TRBJ1-5; abundance: NA; d_gene: TRBD1; v_gene: TRBV27; CDR3nt: TGTGCCAGCAGCTGGGACAGGGCTCAGCCCCAGCATTTT; CDR3aa: CASSWDRAQPQHF
j_gene: TRBJ2-2; abundance: NA; d_gene: TRBD2; v_gene: TRBV6-5; CDR3nt: TGTGCCAGCAGCCGACTAGCGGGAGGAAAGGAGCTGTTTTTT; CDR3aa: CASSRLAGGKELFF
j_gene: TRBJ1-1; abundance: NA; d_gene: NA; v_gene: TRBV3-1/TRBV3-2; CDR3nt: TGTGCCAGCAGCCAGAGGACAGTTAACACTGAAGCTTTCTTT; CDR3aa: CASSQRTVNTEAFF
j_gene: TRBJ2-1; abundance: few; d_gene: NA; v_gene: TRBV10-3; CDR3nt: TGTGCCATCAGTGAGTCGCGGTTGCGGGTCTACAATGAGCAGTTCTTC; CDR3aa: CAISESRLRVYNEQFF
j_gene: TRBJ2-1; abundance: NA; d_gene: NA; v_gene: TRBV7-9; CDR3nt: TGTGCCAGCAGCTCTCCCTCGGAGCGGCGTAGCTCCTACAATGAGCAGTTCTTC; CDR3aa: CASSSPSERRSSYNEQFF
j_gene: TRBJ2-1; abundance: NA; d_gene: NA; v_gene: TRBV4-1; CDR3nt: TGCGCCAGCAGCCAAGGGGAGAACTACAATGAGCAGTTCTTC; CDR3aa: CASSQGENYNEQFF
j_gene: TRBJ2-1; abundance: NA; d_gene: TRBD2; v_gene: TRBV19; CDR3nt: TGTGCCAGTAGCCGAACTAGCGGGACGATGGATGAGCAGTTCTTC; CDR3aa: CASSRTSGTMDEQFF
j_gene: TRBJ2-3; abundance: NA; d_gene: TRBD1; v_gene: TRBV9; CDR3nt: TGTGCCAGCAGCTCGCGACAGGGGGGGGGCACAGATACGCAGTATTTT; CDR3aa: CASSSRQGGGTDTQYF
j_gene: TRBJ2-2; abundance: NA; d_gene: NA; v_gene: TRBV5-6; CDR3nt: TGTGCCAGCAGCCAACCGGGGGCGCAAAACACCGGGGAGCTGTTTTTT; CDR3aa: CASSQPGAQNTGELFF
j_gene: TRBJ2-7; abundance: NA; d_gene: TRBD2; v_gene: TRBV2; CDR3nt: TGTGCCAGCAAAGGGACTAGCGGGTCCCGTTTGTACGAGCAGTACTTC; CDR3aa: CASKGTSGSRLYEQYF
j_gene: TRBJ2-7; abundance: NA; d_gene: TRBD2; v_gene: TRBV20-1; CDR3nt: TGCAGTGCTAGTGATAGCGGGAGGACTGGAGAGCAGTACTTC; CDR3aa: CSASDSGRTGEQYF
j_gene: TRBJ2-7; abundance: few; d_gene: TRBD1; v_gene: TRBV15; CDR3nt: TGTGCCACCAGCGTGTCAGGGGGCCCATACGAGCAGTACTTC; CDR3aa: CATSVSGGPYEQYF
j_gene: TRBJ2-5; abundance: NA; d_gene: TRBD2; v_gene: TRBV7-2; CDR3nt: TGTGCCAGCAGCGCTGGGGCTAGCGGGATCGGGGAGACCCAGTACTTC; CDR3aa: CASSAGASGIGETQYF
j_gene: TRBJ2-5; abundance: NA; d_gene: TRBD2; v_gene: TRBV5-6; CDR3nt: TGTGCCAGCAGCTTGGGGGGGGGTCAGATTGGGACCCAGTACTTC; CDR3aa: CASSLGGGQIGTQYF
j_gene: TRBJ2-1; abundance: few; d_gene: TRBD2; v_gene: TRBV3-1/TRBV3-2; CDR3nt: TGTGCCAGCGGACTAGCGGGAGGATCAATTTACAATGAGCAGTTCTTC; CDR3aa: CASGLAGGSIYNEQFF
j_gene: TRBJ1-1; abundance: NA; d_gene: NA; v_gene: TRBV29-1; CDR3nt: TGCAGCGCCTCGGGGGGGCGAGGCACTGAAGCTTTCTTT; CDR3aa: CSASGGRGTEAFF
j_gene: TRBJ1-4; abundance: NA; d_gene: NA; v_gene: TRBV15; CDR3nt: TGTGCCACCAGCGGGGGACGCGGTAATGAAAAACTGTTTTTT; CDR3aa: CATSGGRGNEKLFF
j_gene: TRBJ2-7; abundance: NA; d_gene: NA; v_gene: TRBV7-3; CDR3nt: TGTGCCAGCAGCCCAGAGAAGGGGGAAGAGCAGTACTTC; CDR3aa: CASSPEKGEEQYF
j_gene: TRBJ2-2; abundance: once; d_gene: TRBD1; v_gene: TRBV18; CDR3nt: TGTGCCAGCTCGTACAACCCCGGGACAGGGGGCACCGGGGAGCTGTTTTTT; CDR3aa: CASSYNPGTGGTGELFF
j_gene: TRBJ2-1; abundance: NA; d_gene: NA; v_gene: TRBV11-3; CDR3nt: TGTGCCAGCAGCTTAGCCTCAGGGAAATCCTACAATGAGCAGTTCTTC; CDR3aa: CASSLASGKSYNEQFF
j_gene: TRBJ2-7; abundance: once; d_gene: TRBD2; v_gene: TRBV11-2; CDR3nt: TGTGCCAGCAGCTTAGTGACTAGCGGGAGGGTCTACGAGCAGTACTTC; CDR3aa: CASSLVTSGRVYEQYF
j_gene: TRBJ2-2; abundance: NA; d_gene: NA; v_gene: TRBV15; CDR3nt: TGTGCCACCAGCGGCAGGGTCATAACCGGGGAGCTGTTTTTT; CDR3aa: CATSGRVITGELFF
j_gene: TRBJ1-5; abundance: few; d_gene: TRBD1; v_gene: TRBV6-2/TRBV6-3; CDR3nt: TGTGCCAGCAGCCGAACAGGGGGCTATAGCAATCAGCCCCAGCATTTT; CDR3aa: CASSRTGGYSNQPQHF
j_gene: TRBJ1-5; abundance: NA; d_gene: NA; v_gene: TRBV7-9; CDR3nt: TGTGCCAGCAGCTTATTGGCGGGTCAGCCCCAGCATTTT; CDR3aa: CASSLLAGQPQHF
j_gene: TRBJ2-2; abundance: NA; d_gene: TRBD2; v_gene: TRBV7-3; CDR3nt: TGTGCCAGCAGTCGGACTAGCGGGAACACCGGGGAGCTGTTTTTT; CDR3aa: CASSRTSGNTGELFF
j_gene: TRBJ1-1; abundance: NA; d_gene: NA; v_gene: TRBV7-9; CDR3nt: TGTGCCAGCAGCTTATCGTACCACGCTGAAGCTTTCTTT; CDR3aa: CASSLSYHAEAFF
j_gene: TRBJ1-4; abundance: NA; d_gene: NA; v_gene: TRBV27; CDR3nt: TGTGCCAGCAGTTCCCAGGGATTATCAAATGAAAAACTGTTTTTT; CDR3aa: CASSSQGLSNEKLFF
j_gene: TRBJ2-3; abundance: NA; d_gene: NA; v_gene: TRBV24-1; CDR3nt: TGTGCCACCAGTGATTCCCAGGGCGGTACCACAGATACGCAGTATTTT; CDR3aa: CATSDSQGGTTDTQYF
j_gene: TRBJ2-7; abundance: NA; d_gene: NA; v_gene: TRBV18; CDR3nt: TGTGCCAGCTCTCCGGGACCCAGCGGGGAGCAGTACTTC; CDR3aa: CASSPGPSGEQYF
j_gene: TRBJ2-7; abundance: NA; d_gene: NA; v_gene: TRBV4-2; CDR3nt: TGTGCCAGCAGCCAAGTGGGGAATGAGCAGTACTTC; CDR3aa: CASSQVGNEQYF
j_gene: TRBJ2-7; abundance: NA; d_gene: NA; v_gene: TRBV27; CDR3nt: TGTGCCAGCAGCCTCGAGCCTACCTACGAGCAGTACTTC; CDR3aa: CASSLEPTYEQYF
j_gene: TRBJ1-1; abundance: NA; d_gene: NA; v_gene: TRBV5-5; CDR3nt: TGTGCCAGCAGCTTCCGGAGCTGGGAAGGCTTGAACACTGAAGCTTTCTTT; CDR3aa: CASSFRSWEGLNTEAFF